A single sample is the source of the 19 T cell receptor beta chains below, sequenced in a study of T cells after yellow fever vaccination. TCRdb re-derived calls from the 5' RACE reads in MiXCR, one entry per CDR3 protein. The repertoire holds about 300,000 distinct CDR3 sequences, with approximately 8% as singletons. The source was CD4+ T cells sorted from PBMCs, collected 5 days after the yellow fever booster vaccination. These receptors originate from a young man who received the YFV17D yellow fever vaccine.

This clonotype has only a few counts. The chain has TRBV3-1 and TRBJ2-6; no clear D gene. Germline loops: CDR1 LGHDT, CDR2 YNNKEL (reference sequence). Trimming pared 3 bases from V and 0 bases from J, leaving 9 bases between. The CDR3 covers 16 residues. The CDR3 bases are TGTGCCAGCAGCCATCTGGGGTTCTCTGGGGCCAACGTCCTGACTTTC. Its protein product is CASSHLGFSGANVLTF.

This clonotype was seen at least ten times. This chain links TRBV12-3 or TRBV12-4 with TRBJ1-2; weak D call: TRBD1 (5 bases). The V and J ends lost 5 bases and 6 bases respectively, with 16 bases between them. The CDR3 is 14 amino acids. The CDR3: CASSPQSGHDGYTF. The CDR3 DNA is TGTGCCAGCAGTCCCCAATCGGGGCACGATGGCTACACCTTC.

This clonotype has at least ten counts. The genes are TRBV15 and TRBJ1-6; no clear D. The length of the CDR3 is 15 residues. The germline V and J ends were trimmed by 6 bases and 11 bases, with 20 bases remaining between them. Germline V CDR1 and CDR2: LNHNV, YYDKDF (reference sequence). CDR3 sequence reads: CATSRGTDPWTPLHF. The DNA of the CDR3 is TGTGCCACCAGTCGAGGCACCGACCCATGGACACCCCTCCACTTT.

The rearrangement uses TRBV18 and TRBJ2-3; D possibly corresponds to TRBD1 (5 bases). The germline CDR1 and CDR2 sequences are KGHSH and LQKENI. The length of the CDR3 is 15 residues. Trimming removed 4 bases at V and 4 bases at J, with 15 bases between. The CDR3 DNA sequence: TGTGCCAGCTCACAACCTCCAGGGTCTTCAGATACGCAGTATTTT. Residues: CASSQPPGSSDTQYF. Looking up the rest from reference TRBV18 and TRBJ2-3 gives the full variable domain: NAGVMQNPRHLVRRRGQEARLRCSPMKGHSHVYWYRQLPEEGLKFMVYLQKENIIDESGMPKERFSAEFPKEGPSILRIQQVVRGDSAAYFCASSQPPGSSDTQYFGPGTRLTVL.

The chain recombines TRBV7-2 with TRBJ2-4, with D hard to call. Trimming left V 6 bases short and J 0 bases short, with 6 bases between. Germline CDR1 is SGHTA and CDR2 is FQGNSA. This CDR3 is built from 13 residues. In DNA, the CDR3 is TGTGCCAGCAGGGAGCTAGCCAAAAACATTCAGTACTTC. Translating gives CASRELAKNIQYF.

CDR3 in amino acids: CASSYSGTGGYEQYV. Written as DNA, the CDR3 is TGTGCCAGCAGTTACTCCGGGACAGGGGGCTACGAGCAGTACGTC. V usage is TRBV6-2 or TRBV6-3 and J usage is TRBJ2-7, with 11 bases matching TRBD1. Germline assignment: CDR1 MNHEY and CDR2 SVGEGT. With V trimmed by 0 bases and J by 3 bases, 1 base remained unmatched. CDR3 size: 15 residues.

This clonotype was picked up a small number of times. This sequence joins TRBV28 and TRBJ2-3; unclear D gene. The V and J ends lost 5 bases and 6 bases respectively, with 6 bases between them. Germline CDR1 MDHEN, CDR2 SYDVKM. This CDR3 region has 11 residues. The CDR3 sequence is CASSAPDTQYF. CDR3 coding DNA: TGTGCCAGCAGTGCCCCGGATACGCAGTATTTT. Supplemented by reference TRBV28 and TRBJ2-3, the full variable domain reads DVKVTQSSRYLVKRTGEKVFLECVQDMDHENMFWYRQDPGLGLRLIYFSYDVKMKEKGDIPEGYSVSREKKERFSLILESASTNQTSMYLCASSAPDTQYFGPGTRLTVL.

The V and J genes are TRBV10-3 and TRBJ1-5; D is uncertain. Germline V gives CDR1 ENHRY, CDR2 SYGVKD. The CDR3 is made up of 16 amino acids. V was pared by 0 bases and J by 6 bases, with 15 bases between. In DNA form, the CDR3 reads TGTGCCATCAGTGAGTCAGGCCCCGCGGGAAGTCAGCCCCAGCATTTT. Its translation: CAISESGPAGSQPQHF.

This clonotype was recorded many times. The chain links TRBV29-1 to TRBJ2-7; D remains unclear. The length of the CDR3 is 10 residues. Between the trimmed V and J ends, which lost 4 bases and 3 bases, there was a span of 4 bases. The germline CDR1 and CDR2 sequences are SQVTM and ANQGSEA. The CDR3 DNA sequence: TGCAGCGTTGTGTTCTACGAGCAGTACTTC. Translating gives CSVVFYEQYF.

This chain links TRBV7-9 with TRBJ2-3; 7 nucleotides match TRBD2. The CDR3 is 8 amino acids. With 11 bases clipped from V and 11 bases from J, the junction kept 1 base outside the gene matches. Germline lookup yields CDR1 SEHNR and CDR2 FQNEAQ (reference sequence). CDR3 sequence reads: CAWEGQYF. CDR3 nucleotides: TGTGCCTGGGAGGGGCAGTATTTT.

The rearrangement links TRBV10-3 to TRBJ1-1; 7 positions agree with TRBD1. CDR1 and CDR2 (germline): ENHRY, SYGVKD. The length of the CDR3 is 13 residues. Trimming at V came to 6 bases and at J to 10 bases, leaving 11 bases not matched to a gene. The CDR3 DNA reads TGTGCCATCAGGGACTTGACAGGGTTGGGAGCTTTCTTT. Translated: CAIRDLTGLGAFF.

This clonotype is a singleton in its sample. The CDR3 sequence: CANNLKGGTGELFF. The CDR3 DNA reads TGTGCCAATAACCTAAAGGGGGGCACCGGGGAGCTGTTTTTT. The chain carries TRBV28 and TRBJ2-2, with D perhaps matching TRBD1 or TRBD2 (6 bases each). Germline CDR1 reads MDHEN; CDR2 reads SYDVKM. This CDR3 comprises 14 residues. V was cut by 10 bases and J by 4 bases, with 16 bases left in between.

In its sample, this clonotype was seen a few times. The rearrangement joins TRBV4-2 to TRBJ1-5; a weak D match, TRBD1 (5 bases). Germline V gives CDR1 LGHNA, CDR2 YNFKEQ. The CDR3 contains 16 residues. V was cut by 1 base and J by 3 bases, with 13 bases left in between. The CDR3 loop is CASSQVLRGDNQPQHF. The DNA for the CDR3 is TGTGCCAGCAGCCAAGTTTTAAGGGGTGACAATCAGCCCCAGCATTTT.

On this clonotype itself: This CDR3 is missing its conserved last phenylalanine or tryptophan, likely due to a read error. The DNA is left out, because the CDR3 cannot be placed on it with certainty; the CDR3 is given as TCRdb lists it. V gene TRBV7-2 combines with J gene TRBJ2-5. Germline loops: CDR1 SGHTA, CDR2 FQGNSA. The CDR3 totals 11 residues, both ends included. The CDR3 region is CASSVDTDQVG.

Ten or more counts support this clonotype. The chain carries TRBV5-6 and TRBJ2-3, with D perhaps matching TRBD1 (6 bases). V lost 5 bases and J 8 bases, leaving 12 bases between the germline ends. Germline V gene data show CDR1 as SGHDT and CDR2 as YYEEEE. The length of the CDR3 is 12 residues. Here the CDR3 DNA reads TGTGCCAGCAGTAAACAGGGCTTTACGCAGTATTTT. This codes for CASSKQGFTQYF.

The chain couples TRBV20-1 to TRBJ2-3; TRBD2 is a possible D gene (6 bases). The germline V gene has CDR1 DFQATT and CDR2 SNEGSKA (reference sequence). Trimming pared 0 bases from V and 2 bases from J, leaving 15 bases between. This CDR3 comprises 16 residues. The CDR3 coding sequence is TGCAGTGCTAGAGAAGGAGCGGGCTTCTTCACAGATACGCAGTATTTT. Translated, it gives CSAREGAGFFTDTQYF.

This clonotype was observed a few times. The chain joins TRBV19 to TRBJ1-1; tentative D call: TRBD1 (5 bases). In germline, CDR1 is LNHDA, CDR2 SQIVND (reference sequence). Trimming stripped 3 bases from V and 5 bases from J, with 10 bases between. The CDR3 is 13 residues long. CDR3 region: CASSINGGTEAFF. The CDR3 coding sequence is TGTGCCAGTAGTATCAACGGGGGGACTGAAGCTTTCTTT. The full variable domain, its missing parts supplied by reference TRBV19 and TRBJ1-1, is DGGITQSPKYLFRKEGQNVTLSCEQNLNHDAMYWYRQDPGQGLRLIYYSQIVNDFQKGDIAEGYSVSREKKESFPLTVTSAQKNPTAFYLCASSINGGTEAFFGQGTRLTVV.

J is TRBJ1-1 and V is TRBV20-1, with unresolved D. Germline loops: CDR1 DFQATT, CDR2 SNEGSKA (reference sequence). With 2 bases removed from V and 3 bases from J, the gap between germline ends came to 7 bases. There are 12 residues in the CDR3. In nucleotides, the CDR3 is TGCAGTGCTAGACCTTCTTACACTGAAGCTTTCTTT. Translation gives CSARPSYTEAFF.

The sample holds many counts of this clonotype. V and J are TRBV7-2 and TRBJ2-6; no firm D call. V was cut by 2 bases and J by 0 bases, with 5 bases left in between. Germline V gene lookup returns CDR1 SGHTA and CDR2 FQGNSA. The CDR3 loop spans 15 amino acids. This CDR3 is CASSLRSSGANVLTF. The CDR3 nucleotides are TGTGCCAGCAGCTTACGGAGCTCTGGGGCCAACGTCCTGACTTTC.